Below, 17 T cell receptor beta chains from the same sample are listed, as sequenced in a study of cytomegalovirus exposure and HLA in healthy donors. Vbeta (60) and Jbeta (13) primers were used in the PCR. Method: immunoSEQ multiplex PCR; TCRdb's copy keeps in-frame clones and lacks some. The sample lists under 150,000 clones, 60% to 85% occurring once. Sequenced: PBMCs. These receptor sequences come from a male donor in good health and CMV-seropositive.

About this clone: One junction end does not reproduce the germline sequence, and a read error may be involved. The V call is TRBV4-3, the J call TRBJ2-7; 7 bases line up with TRBD2. CDR1 is LGHNA and CDR2 is YSLEER in the germline V gene. This CDR3 has 15 residues. CDR3 nucleotide sequence: TGCGCCAGCAGCCTTGGGAGGGGCTTAATTTACGAGCAGTGCTTC. Amino acids: CASSLGRGLIYEQCF.

V and J are TRBV7-2 and TRBJ2-5; 14 nucleotides line up with TRBD2. Unmatched junction bases numbered 6, after V lost 5 bases and J lost 4 bases. CDR1 is SGHTA, CDR2 FQGNSA, per germline. The CDR3 consists of 16 residues. CDR3 sequence (DNA): TGTGCCAGCAGCCCACAGACTAGCGGGGGGGGAGAGACCCAGTACTTC. Its translation is CASSPQTSGGGETQYF.

The V call is TRBV5-6, the J call TRBJ2-7; D is unclear. The germline gives CDR1 SGHDT, CDR2 YYEEEE. The CDR3 is 15 residues long. The ends were cut back, 0 bases at V and 1 base at J, with 11 bases in the middle. CDR3 bases: TGTGCCAGCAGCTTGGCTGGTCTAGTTTCCTACGAGCAGTACTTC. Amino acid sequence: CASSLAGLVSYEQYF.

The chain joins TRBV19 to TRBJ2-7; maybe TRBD1 (5 bases). The V gene lost 1 base and the J gene lost 1 base, with 8 bases spanning the gap. CDR3 length: 14 residues. The germline CDR1 and CDR2 sequences are LNHDA and SQIVND (reference sequence). CDR3 amino acids: CASSIVRGSYEQYF. CDR3 in DNA: TGTGCCAGTAGTATAGTTAGGGGTTCCTACGAGCAGTACTTC. Full variable domain (missing parts from reference TRBV19 and TRBJ2-7): DGGITQSPKYLFRKEGQNVTLSCEQNLNHDAMYWYRQDPGQGLRLIYYSQIVNDFQKGDIAEGYSVSREKKESFPLTVTSAQKNPTAFYLCASSIVRGSYEQYFGPGTRLTVT.

This chain links TRBV19 with TRBJ1-4; D possibly corresponds to TRBD1 (5 bases). Trimming left V 6 bases short and J 8 bases short, with 7 bases between. This CDR3 comprises 11 residues. Germline V gene data show CDR1 as LNHDA and CDR2 as SQIVND (reference sequence). This chain's CDR3 is CASRKGEKLFF. The DNA for the CDR3 is TGTGCCAGTAGAAAGGGGGAAAAACTGTTTTTT. The full variable domain, its missing parts supplied by reference TRBV19 and TRBJ1-4, is DGGITQSPKYLFRKEGQNVTLSCEQNLNHDAMYWYRQDPGQGLRLIYYSQIVNDFQKGDIAEGYSVSREKKESFPLTVTSAQKNPTAFYLCASRKGEKLFFGSGTQLSVL.

This clone has a handful of counts. V usage is TRBV7-2 and J usage is TRBJ2-5; 7 nucleotides match TRBD2. The J call may be mistaken, given a closer DNA end match to TRBJ2-7. The CDR3 length is 14 residues. Per the germline V gene, CDR1 is SGHTA and CDR2 is FQGNSA. CDR3 amino acids: CASTLGGHTYEQYF. CDR3 in DNA: TGTGCCAGCACCCTGGGAGGGCACACCTACGAGCAGTACTTC.

The chain employs TRBV27 and TRBJ2-3; 10 bases map to TRBD2. There are 16 residues in the CDR3. Germline loops: CDR1 MNHEY, CDR2 SMNVEV (reference sequence). Unmatched junction bases numbered 10, after V lost 8 bases and J lost 2 bases. The CDR3 nucleotides are TGTGCCAGCTGCTTAGCGGGAGGCTATACCACAGATACGCAGTATTTT. This sequence encodes CASCLAGGYTTDTQYF.

The rearrangement links TRBV11-3 to TRBJ1-1, with D uncertain. The V and J ends lost 1 base and 5 bases respectively, with 14 bases between them. Germline lookup yields CDR1 SGHNT and CDR2 YENEEA. There are 15 residues in the CDR3. Here the CDR3 reads CASSLGYGPGTEAFF. The CDR3 bases are TGTGCCAGCAGCTTAGGTTACGGCCCGGGGACTGAAGCTTTCTTT. Using reference TRBV11-3 and TRBJ1-1 for the parts outside the CDR3, the full variable domain is EAGVVQSPRYKIIEKKQPVAFWCNPISGHNTLYWYLQNLGQGPELLIRYENEEAVDDSQLPKDRFSAERLKGVDSTLKIQPAELGDSAVYLCASSLGYGPGTEAFFGQGTRLTVV.

This clone occurred a few times. V and J are TRBV7-8 and TRBJ1-5; D is unresolved. This CDR3 has 14 amino acids. From germline, CDR1 is SGHVS and CDR2 FQNEAQ. Trimming stripped 8 bases from V and 1 base from J, with 12 bases between. CDR3 bases: TGTGCCAGCGGGAGGACCGAGAGCAATCAGCCCCAGCATTTT. It is translated as CASGRTESNQPQHF.

V is TRBV6-1 and J is TRBJ1-5; maybe TRBD1 (6 bases). Germline-derived CDR1 and CDR2 are MNHNS and SASEGT. V was clipped by 8 bases and J by 7 bases, with 15 bases between them. CDR3 length: 13 amino acids. In DNA form, the CDR3 reads TGTGCCAGCGGAGAGGGGGTGAAGCAGCCCCAGCATTTT. This gives the protein CASGEGVKQPQHF.

This rearrangement joins TRBV4-1 to TRBJ1-1; TRBD1 agrees at 7 bases. V lost 0 bases, J lost 3 bases, and 7 bases stayed unmatched. There are 16 residues in the CDR3. Germline V gene lookup returns CDR1 MGHRA and CDR2 YSYEKL. The CDR3 nucleotides are TGCGCCAGCAGCCAAGATATCGACAGGGAGGACACTGAAGCTTTCTTT. Protein: CASSQDIDREDTEAFF.

V and J are TRBV19 and TRBJ2-5, with 8 nucleotides matching TRBD1. The V and J ends lost 7 bases and 6 bases, in that order; junction bases with no gene match: 7. Germline loops: CDR1 LNHDA, CDR2 SQIVND (reference sequence). The CDR3 spans 13 residues. CDR3 amino acids: CASNPQGAKTQYF. The CDR3 DNA sequence: TGTGCCAGTAATCCCCAGGGGGCGAAGACCCAGTACTTC.

The chain has TRBV7-6 and TRBJ1-4, with D unclear. The V and J ends lost 2 bases and 4 bases respectively, with 14 bases between them. CDR1 is SGHVS, CDR2 FNYEAQ, per germline. The CDR3 spans 16 residues. In nucleotides, the CDR3 is TGTGCCAGCAGCTTAAGCCTCAGGCTCAATAATGAAAAACTGTTTTTT. Encoded protein: CASSLSLRLNNEKLFF.

The genes are TRBV5-4 and TRBJ2-5; D uncertain. Germline V lookup: CDR1 SGHNT, CDR2 YYREEE (reference sequence). The CDR3 is 14 amino acids. Trimming left V 0 bases short and J 3 bases short, with 9 bases between. In DNA form, the CDR3 reads TGTGCCAGCAGCTTGGTATCTAGTGAAGAGACCCAGTACTTC. Translating gives CASSLVSSEETQYF.

The rearrangement uses TRBV7-2 and TRBJ1-1; D is unresolved. Germline values: CDR1 SGHTA, CDR2 FQGNSA. The V end lost 1 base, the J end lost 5 bases, and 8 bases lay between the germline ends. CDR3 size: 13 residues. The CDR3 nucleotides read TGTGCCAGCAGCTTAGACATGAGGACTGAAGCTTTCTTT. It codes for CASSLDMRTEAFF.

The count of this clone is one. The CDR3 loop is CASSYSGPYTEAFF. DNA of the CDR3: TGTGCCAGCAGTTACTCTGGCCCTTACACTGAAGCTTTCTTT. The V and J genes are TRBV6-5 and TRBJ1-1; D is undetermined. Germline values: CDR1 MNHEY, CDR2 SVGAGI. Trimming took 0 bases from V and 3 from J, leaving 8 bases between them. The CDR3 has 14 residues.

The rearrangement joins TRBV15 to TRBJ1-2, with D maybe TRBD1 (5 bases). V was pared by 3 bases and J by 4 bases, with 18 bases between. The CDR3 totals 16 residues. Germline CDR1 and CDR2: LNHNV and YYDKDF (reference sequence). The CDR3 region is CATSSSPSTAPYGYTF. CDR3 coding DNA: TGTGCCACCAGCAGCTCCCCTTCGACAGCCCCCTATGGCTACACCTTC. Together with reference TRBV15 and TRBJ1-2, the CDR3 gives the full variable domain: DAMVIQNPRYQVTQFGKPVTLSCSQTLNHNVMYWYQQKSSQAPKLLFHYYDKDFNNEADTPDNFQSRRPNTSFCFLDIRSPGLGDTAMYLCATSSSPSTAPYGYTFGSGTRLTVV.